These 10 T cell receptor beta chains came from one sample sequenced in a study of radiation and T cells in renal cell carcinoma. Documented time point: baseline pretreatment blood. Treatment here: 15 Gy SBRT to primary tumor, nephrectomy 4 weeks later. Using immunoSEQ multiplex PCR, the repertoire was profiled, and TCRdb retains in-frame clones only, with some absent. This repertoire shows 130,000 to 150,000 clones, about 87% found once; its top ten account for around 4.1%. Specimen: blood, collected from a patient whose treatment included radiotherapy and nephrectomy. The receptors derive from a woman between 65 and 79 years old with renal cell carcinoma.

The chain joins TRBV11-3 to TRBJ2-6, with D unresolved. The CDR3 contains 18 residues. The V end lost 1 base, the J end lost 2 bases, and 15 bases lay between the germline ends. CDR1 and CDR2 from the germline V gene are SGHNT and YENEEA. This CDR3 reads CASSLVGRHRAGANVLTF. The CDR3 DNA follows: TGTGCCAGCAGCTTAGTGGGAAGACACCGGGCTGGGGCCAACGTCCTGACTTTC.

The chain has TRBV14 and TRBJ1-4; TRBD1 agrees at 7 bases. The CDR3 length is 15 residues. Germline CDR1 reads SGHDN; CDR2 reads FVKESK. Trimming took 4 bases from V and 4 from J; bases not matched to a gene: 6. Written as DNA, the CDR3 is TGTGCCAGCAGCCCACCGGGACAGTATAATGAAAAACTGTTTTTT. Translation: CASSPPGQYNEKLFF.

This chain links TRBV15 with TRBJ1-2; possibly TRBD1 for D (5 bases). Germline-derived CDR1 and CDR2 are LNHNV and YYDKDF (reference sequence). V was pared by 8 bases and J by 2 bases, with 12 bases between. This CDR3 is built from 13 residues. This chain's CDR3 is CATSGGVNYGYTF. In DNA, the CDR3 is TGTGCCACCTCGGGGGGGGTGAACTATGGCTACACCTTC.

The count of this clone is one. The chain has TRBV30 and TRBJ1-2, with TRBD1 as a possible D gene (6 bases). Germline V gene lookup returns CDR1 GTSNPN and CDR2 SVGIG (reference sequence). The CDR3 has 16 amino acids. The ends were cut back, 4 bases at V and 0 bases at J, with 18 bases in the middle. The CDR3 region is CAWKALTGPPNYGYTF. In DNA form, the CDR3 reads TGTGCCTGGAAGGCCCTTACAGGGCCGCCTAACTATGGCTACACCTTC.

V is TRBV7-6 and J is TRBJ1-1, with 12 positions matching TRBD1. Germline lookup yields CDR1 SGHVS and CDR2 FNYEAQ. V was clipped by 4 bases and J by 9 bases; unmatched bases: 15. The CDR3 has 17 amino acids. The DNA of the CDR3 is TGTGCCAGCAGCTCTAAACCCGGGACAGGGGGCGGAAGTAAAGCTTTCTTT. It encodes CASSSKPGTGGGSKAFF.

The rearrangement joins TRBV5-5 to TRBJ2-3, with unresolved D. Germline values: CDR1 SGHKS, CDR2 YYEKEE (reference sequence). This CDR3 is built from 14 residues. Trimming shortened V by 0 bases and J by 6 bases, and 11 bases separated the two germline ends. Here the CDR3 DNA reads TGTGCCAGCAGCTTGGCCCCGCATGAGGATACGCAGTATTTT. Translation: CASSLAPHEDTQYF.

V usage is TRBV5-6 and J usage is TRBJ2-7; 11 positions match TRBD1. Looked up from germline, CDR1 is SGHDT and CDR2 is YYEEEE. The junction had 5 bases not matched to a gene; V was cut back by 3 bases and J by 6 bases. This CDR3 has 14 residues. In nucleotides, the CDR3 is TGTGCCAGCAGCTCCCAGGGACAGGGGGTCGAGCAGTACTTC. This gives the protein CASSSQGQGVEQYF. The entire variable domain, with the rest obtained from reference TRBV5-6 and TRBJ2-7, is as follows: DAGVTQSPTHLIKTRGQQVTLRCSPKSGHDTVSWYQQALGQGPQFIFQYYEEEERQRGNFPDRFSGHQFPNYSSELNVNALLLGDSALYLCASSSQGQGVEQYFGPGTRLTVT.

The genes are TRBV10-3 and TRBJ2-2; tentative D call: TRBD2 (6 bases). The germline V and J ends were trimmed by 5 bases and 7 bases, with 14 bases remaining between them. The CDR3 is made up of 14 amino acids. Germline values: CDR1 ENHRY, CDR2 SYGVKD. CDR3 sequence reads: CAISSREPGGELFF. The CDR3 region has the DNA TGTGCCATCAGTAGCCGGGAGCCCGGCGGGGAGCTGTTTTTT.

CDR3 loop: CASSLDYSPLHF. The CDR3 nucleotides are TGTGCCAGCAGCTTAGACTATTCACCCCTCCACTTT. J is TRBJ1-6 and V is TRBV7-2, with D unresolved. The CDR3 length is 12 residues. The V gene's germline CDR1 is SGHTA and CDR2 FQGNSA. V was trimmed by 1 base and J by 8 bases, leaving 3 bases between them.

This chain joins TRBV5-1 and TRBJ2-2, with D perhaps TRBD2 (7 bases). In germline, CDR1 is SGHRS, CDR2 YFSETQ. V lost 4 bases and J 1 base, leaving 14 bases between the germline ends. The CDR3 runs 16 residues. CDR3 protein: CASSPRGALNTGELFF. The CDR3 DNA reads as TGCGCCAGCAGCCCCCGGGGGGCACTGAACACCGGGGAGCTGTTTTTT.